The next 7 T cell receptor beta chains were all read from a single sample in a study of blood T cells in healthy people across ages. A second PCR, run for about 7 to 12 cycles, used a sample-barcoded 5' primer plus a J-beta primer mix. MiXCR, applied by TCRdb to the 5' RACE reads, yields one record per CDR3 protein. The sample has hundreds of thousands of distinct CDR3 sequences, approximately 30% seen once; the top ten hold approximately 14%. The sample comprised blood. These receptors were obtained from a woman aged 80 or over in good health.

Details on this clonotype: It may be a read error: a sequence one base away is much more abundant. The chain is built from TRBV12-3 or TRBV12-4 and TRBJ2-3; no definite D call. Trimming took off 6 bases at V and 0 bases at J, with 13 bases between the two ends. CDR3 size: 15 residues. The CDR3 here is CASSKGSPSTDTQYF. Written as DNA, the CDR3 is TGTGCCAGCAGCAAGGGCAGCCCTAGCACAGATACGCAGTATTTT.

The chain links TRBV28 to TRBJ2-7; maybe TRBD2 (6 bases). The CDR3 spans 12 residues. V lost 6 bases to trimming and J lost 4 bases, with 10 bases between them. CDR1 is MDHEN and CDR2 is SYDVKM in the germline V gene. Here the CDR3 reads CASSWGRYEQYF. CDR3 DNA sequence: TGTGCCAGCAGCTGGGGGAGGTACGAGCAGTACTTC.

In its sample, this clonotype was seen many times. The rearrangement joins TRBV20-1 to TRBJ2-5; the D gene is possibly TRBD1 (5 bases). The CDR3 sequence is 13 residues long. Trimming took 5 bases from V and 4 from J, leaving 14 bases between them. Germline V gene lookup returns CDR1 DFQATT and CDR2 SNEGSKA (reference sequence). Here the CDR3 DNA reads TGCAGTGCTGTTCAGGGTTTACGAGAGACCCAGTACTTC. Protein: CSAVQGLRETQYF.

This clonotype was detected only a few times. Its ends do not fully match the called genes, so a read error is possible. The chain has TRBV12-3 or TRBV12-4 and TRBJ1-4; D is unclear. This CDR3 is 12 amino acids long. DNA of the CDR3: TGTGCCAGCACCGAACGAAATGAAAAACGGTTTTTT. It codes for CASTERNEKRFF.

This clonotype was observed many times. The genes are TRBV20-1 and TRBJ1-1, with 10 nucleotides matching TRBD1. Trimming removed 5 bases from V and 5 bases from J; junction bases left unmatched: 5. This CDR3 spans 13 amino acids. Germline CDR1 DFQATT, CDR2 SNEGSKA (reference sequence). CDR3 bases: TGCAGTGCTGAGGGGACAGGGGTAACTGAAGCTTTCTTT. Translation gives CSAEGTGVTEAFF.

This clonotype was counted at least ten times. CDR3 sequence reads: CASSQDTAMNGYTF. The CDR3 nucleotides read TGCGCCAGCAGCCAAGATACAGCGATGAATGGCTACACCTTC. V gene TRBV4-3 combines with J gene TRBJ1-2; D remains unclear. This CDR3 is built from 14 residues. V lost 0 bases to trimming and J lost 6 bases, with 11 bases between them. Germline loops: CDR1 LGHNA, CDR2 YSLEER.

This clonotype came up many times. This chain connects TRBV2 to TRBJ2-1, with D possibly matching TRBD1 (6 bases). Trimming removed 7 bases from V and 7 bases from J, with 26 bases in between. CDR3 length: 17 amino acids. Germline V gene lookup returns CDR1 SNHLY and CDR2 FYNNEI. The CDR3 protein is CASNDPGMSGQRNEQFF. The DNA of the CDR3 is TGTGCCAGCAATGACCCCGGGATGAGCGGACAGAGGAATGAGCAGTTCTTC.